This is a list of T cell receptor beta chains from one sample in a study of blood T cell repertoires in COVID-19. Assay used: immunoSEQ multiplex PCR; TCRdb lists only in-frame clones, some missing. This repertoire shows some 83,000 clones, about four fifths found once; its top ten account for over 8.5%. Sequenced: peripheral blood. The receptors derive from a middle-aged man with acute or convalescent COVID-19. Both conserved end residues are part of each CDR3. The D gene is left open where the match is weak. Not all rows give a size; the values are once, few, many and, for expanded clones, a class.

V: TRBV6-5; J: TRBJ1-2; size: NA; D: NA; DNA: TGTGCCAGCAGTTACTGGTTGGGCGCCGGGGACTATGGCTACACCTTC; CDR3: CASSYWLGAGDYGYTF
V: TRBV19; J: TRBJ1-1; size: medium-sized; D: TRBD1; DNA: TGTGCCAGTAGACAGGGGTACGTTGACACTGAAGCTTTCTTT; CDR3: CASRQGYVDTEAFF
V: TRBV7-3; J: TRBJ2-7; size: NA; D: NA; DNA: TGTGCCAGCAGCCTAGCCTCGGGGGGCCGGTACGAGCAGTACTTC; CDR3: CASSLASGGRYEQYF
V: TRBV19; J: TRBJ1-5; size: NA; D: NA; DNA: TGTGCCAGTACAGGTCCTTATAGCAATCAGCCCCAGCATTTT; CDR3: CASTGPYSNQPQHF
V: TRBV21-1; J: TRBJ1-3; size: NA; D: NA; DNA: TGTGCCAGCAGGAGAGATCATTTT; CDR3: CASRRDHF
V: TRBV9; J: TRBJ1-5; size: few; D: NA; DNA: TGTGCCAGCAGCGTCGGGGTGGGAGGGGGTAATCAGCCCCAGCATTTT; CDR3: CASSVGVGGGNQPQHF
V: TRBV27; J: TRBJ2-7; size: NA; D: NA; DNA: TGTGCCAGCAGTCCATGGGCTGGTGCCTACGAGCAGTACTTC; CDR3: CASSPWAGAYEQYF
V: TRBV7-6; J: TRBJ2-3; size: NA; D: NA; DNA: TGTGCCAGCAGCCCCCCTAGCACAGATACGCAGTATTTT; CDR3: CASSPPSTDTQYF
V: TRBV30; J: TRBJ1-6; size: once; D: NA; DNA: TGTGCCTGGAGCGCCGCTGCAGGTGGGATTACCGGGATTTATTCACCCCTCCACTTT; CDR3: CAWSAAAGGITGIYSPLHF
V: TRBV4-2; J: TRBJ1-1; size: NA; D: NA; DNA: TGTGCCAGCAGCCAAGGGGCAGGTCTGGTTGGGACTGAAGCTTTCTTT; CDR3: CASSQGAGLVGTEAFF
V: TRBV7-7; J: TRBJ2-5; size: few; D: TRBD1; DNA: TGTGCCAGCAGCTTAGGCGGGACAGGTCAAGAGACCCAGTACTTC; CDR3: CASSLGGTGQETQYF
V: TRBV18; J: TRBJ2-1; size: few; D: NA; DNA: TGTGCCAGCTCATCTACCTTTCAGGGGCGCTCCTACAATGAGCAGTTCTTC; CDR3: CASSSTFQGRSYNEQFF
V: TRBV15; J: TRBJ2-3; size: NA; D: TRBD1; DNA: TGTGCCACCAGCGAGCACGGGACAGAAACAGATACGCAGTATTTT; CDR3: CATSEHGTETDTQYF
V: TRBV28; J: TRBJ1-1; size: NA; D: NA; DNA: TGTGCCAGCCTACCGAGGGGGTCCACTGAAGCTTTCTTT; CDR3: CASLPRGSTEAFF
V: TRBV7-8; J: TRBJ1-5; size: NA; D: NA; DNA: TGTGCCAGCAGCTTAGGCAGGGGACAGCCCCAGCATTTT; CDR3: CASSLGRGQPQHF
V: TRBV18; J: TRBJ2-3; size: NA; D: TRBD1; DNA: TGTGCCAGCTCTTCGACAGGGAACACAGATACGCAGTATTTT; CDR3: CASSSTGNTDTQYF
V: TRBV4-2; J: TRBJ2-7; size: few; D: NA; DNA: TGTGCCAGCAGCCAACGGGGGTCGGGTGGCGAGCAGTACTTC; CDR3: CASSQRGSGGEQYF
V: TRBV5-1; J: TRBJ2-4; size: NA; D: TRBD1; DNA: TGCGCCAGCAGCTCGAAGCCCGGGACAGGGGCCCCTCGGGCCAAAAACATTCAGTACTTC; CDR3: CASSSKPGTGAPRAKNIQYF
V: TRBV9; J: TRBJ1-2; size: NA; D: NA; DNA: TGTGCCAGCAGCGTAGCTGGGCAGGGGAACTATGGCTACACCTTC; CDR3: CASSVAGQGNYGYTF
V: TRBV6-2/TRBV6-3; J: TRBJ2-2; size: NA; D: TRBD2; DNA: TGTGCCAGCAGTTACCTAGCGGGAGTCCGGGATACCGGGGAGCTGTTTTTT; CDR3: CASSYLAGVRDTGELFF
V: TRBV7-2; J: TRBJ1-6; size: NA; D: TRBD1; DNA: TGTGCCAGCAGCTTGACAGGGGTGACGACACCCCTCCACTTT; CDR3: CASSLTGVTTPLHF
V: TRBV10-3; J: TRBJ1-1; size: NA; D: NA; DNA: TGTGCCATCAGTGGAAAGGTGGGGACACCGAACACTGAAGCTTTCTTT; CDR3: CAISGKVGTPNTEAFF
V: TRBV7-9; J: TRBJ1-1; size: NA; D: NA; DNA: TGTGCCAGCAGCTTAGCCCAAGGGGGTGGCACTGAAGCTTTCTTT; CDR3: CASSLAQGGGTEAFF
V: TRBV4-3; J: TRBJ1-2; size: once; D: TRBD1; DNA: TGCGCCAGCAGCCAAGACCCAGGGGGCGCGGACTATGGCTACACCTTC; CDR3: CASSQDPGGADYGYTF
V: TRBV5-6; J: TRBJ1-1; size: NA; D: NA; DNA: TGTGCCAGCAGCCCCATTAGCAGAGTGAACACTGAAGCTTTCTTT; CDR3: CASSPISRVNTEAFF